This is a list of T cell receptor beta chains from one sample in a study of blood T cell repertoires in COVID-19. Sequencing used immunoSEQ multiplex PCR; TCRdb keeps in-frame clones, though not all of them. This table holds around 140,000 clones, about 89% found once. The sample taken for sequencing was peripheral blood. Receptors originate from a man aged 80 or over with acute or convalescent COVID-19. Each CDR3 is given with its conserved first and last residue. D genes are given only for firm matches. Some rows mark clone size as missing; the rest say once, few, many or name a class of expanded clone.

V	J	D	size	CDR3	DNA
TRBV4-1	TRBJ2-7	TRBD1	few	CASSHFPGQGYEQYF	TGCGCCAGCAGCCATTTCCCGGGACAGGGGTACGAGCAGTACTTC
TRBV20-1	TRBJ1-5	TRBD1	NA	CSASEAGGNQPQHF	TGCAGTGCTAGTGAGGCAGGGGGGAATCAGCCCCAGCATTTT
TRBV18	TRBJ2-2	NA	NA	CASSPISLSSSGELFF	TGTGCCAGCTCACCGATCTCCCTTAGCTCGTCCGGGGAGCTGTTTTTT
TRBV27	TRBJ1-1	NA	NA	CASSWGGEGEAFF	TGTGCCAGCTCCTGGGGAGGGGAGGGTGAAGCTTTCTTT
TRBV28	TRBJ1-2	NA	NA	CATWRAGGTIGYTF	TGTGCCACCTGGAGGGCCGGCGGTACTATTGGCTACACCTTC
TRBV5-4	TRBJ2-4	TRBD1	once	CASSSGQGNIQYF	TGTGCCAGCAGCTCCGGACAGGGGAACATTCAGTACTTC
TRBV11-2	TRBJ1-1	NA	NA	CASSLEAVQVRAMNTEAFF	TGTGCCAGCAGCTTAGAGGCAGTACAGGTGAGAGCCATGAACACTGAAGCTTTCTTT
TRBV5-1	TRBJ1-6	NA	NA	CASGTGISGYNSPLHF	TGCGCCAGCGGTACTGGGATAAGCGGCTATAATTCACCCCTCCACTTT
TRBV20-1	TRBJ2-1	TRBD1	NA	CSAGGGTGTNEQFF	TGCAGTGCTGGTGGGGGGACAGGGACCAATGAGCAGTTCTTC
TRBV4-1	TRBJ1-6	NA	NA	CASSQGQYNSPLHF	TGCGCCAGCAGCCAAGGGCAGTATAATTCACCCCTCCACTTT
TRBV24-1	TRBJ1-2	NA	once	CATRGEADYGYTF	TGTGCCACCAGGGGGGAGGCGGACTATGGCTACACCTTC
TRBV24-1	TRBJ1-4	TRBD1	NA	CATSGTTGINEKLFF	TGTGCCACCAGTGGTACGACAGGGATTAATGAAAAACTGTTTTTT
TRBV28	TRBJ1-1	NA	NA	CASRIQNTEAFF	TGTGCCAGCAGGATACAGAACACTGAAGCTTTCTTT
TRBV27	TRBJ2-3	TRBD2	NA	CASSRPGLAGTDTQYF	TGTGCCAGCAGTAGGCCGGGACTAGCGGGGACAGATACGCAGTATTTT
TRBV27	TRBJ2-7	TRBD2	NA	CASSLFASGSTYEQYF	TGTGCCAGCAGTTTATTTGCTAGCGGGAGTACCTACGAGCAGTACTTC
TRBV30	TRBJ2-1	TRBD2	NA	CAWSVRASGTIEQFF	TGTGCCTGGAGTGTCCGAGCTAGCGGAACAATTGAGCAGTTCTTC
TRBV28	TRBJ1-5	NA	once	CASSLGWYQPQHF	TGTGCCAGCAGTTTAGGCTGGTATCAGCCCCAGCATTTT
TRBV29-1	TRBJ1-4	NA	NA	CSVGGASNEKLFF	TGCAGCGTTGGCGGGGCTTCCAATGAAAAACTGTTTTTT
TRBV7-6	TRBJ1-2	TRBD1	once	CASSPGARGQAANYGYTF	TGTGCCAGCAGCCCCGGGGCAAGAGGACAGGCGGCTAACTATGGCTACACCTTC
TRBV18	TRBJ2-7	TRBD1	NA	CASSPGTGALEQYF	TGTGCCAGCTCACCGGGGACAGGGGCGTTAGAGCAGTACTTC
TRBV23-1	TRBJ1-2	TRBD1	NA	CASTDRDYGYTF	TGCGCCAGCACCGACAGGGACTATGGCTACACCTTC
TRBV2	TRBJ1-6	TRBD1	NA	CASRMGQGWSPLHF	TGTGCCAGCAGGATGGGACAGGGATGGTCTCCCCTCCACTTT
TRBV19	TRBJ2-1	TRBD2	NA	CATATSGGALGYYNEQFF	TGTGCCACCGCGACTAGCGGGGGGGCATTAGGGTATTACAATGAGCAGTTCTTC
TRBV5-1	TRBJ1-2	NA	NA	CASSLGGLTNYGYTF	TGCGCCAGCAGCTTGGGGGGGCTTACTAACTATGGCTACACCTTC
TRBV7-2	TRBJ1-2	NA	NA	CASSNGRDYGYTF	TGTGCCAGCAGTAATGGGAGGGACTATGGCTACACCTTC
TRBV19	TRBJ1-1	NA	few	CASSIVQGRKRMNTEAFF	TGTGCCAGTAGTATCGTACAGGGTCGGAAGAGGATGAACACTGAAGCTTTCTTT
TRBV2	TRBJ1-6	TRBD1	NA	CASSSRQGNSPLHF	TGTGCCAGCAGCTCTAGACAGGGGAATTCACCCCTCCACTTT
TRBV2	TRBJ2-7	TRBD1	NA	CASPGQGKDEQYF	TGTGCCAGTCCGGGACAGGGAAAGGACGAGCAGTACTTC
TRBV10-3	TRBJ2-1	TRBD1	NA	CAISGRDRGGNEQFF	TGTGCCATCAGTGGTAGGGACAGGGGCGGCAATGAGCAGTTCTTC
TRBV12-3/TRBV12-4	TRBJ1-2	NA	once	CASSSGRGYGYTF	TGTGCCAGCAGTTCCGGCAGGGGTTATGGCTACACCTTC
TRBV11-2	TRBJ2-7	TRBD1	NA	CASSLTWTGGEQYF	TGTGCCAGCAGCTTAACCTGGACAGGGGGCGAGCAGTACTTC
TRBV25-1	TRBJ1-6	NA	once	CASSEYRGNNSPLHF	TGTGCCAGCAGTGAATATCGGGGAAATAATTCACCCCTCCACTTT
TRBV29-1	TRBJ2-4	TRBD2	NA	CSVERLAGGPKNIQYF	TGCAGCGTTGAAAGACTAGCGGGGGGCCCAAAAAACATTCAGTACTTC
TRBV7-9	TRBJ2-7	NA	once	CASSLGTQTASYEQYF	TGTGCCAGCAGCTTAGGGACACAAACTGCCTCCTACGAGCAGTACTTC
TRBV10-3	TRBJ1-4	NA	NA	CAIGGTTGRKLFF	TGTGCCATCGGGGGGACGACGGGGAGAAAACTGTTTTTT
TRBV11-2	TRBJ2-5	TRBD1	NA	CASSFTHRQGVETQYF	TGTGCCAGCAGCTTCACCCATCGGCAGGGGGTAGAGACCCAGTACTTC
TRBV19	TRBJ1-2	NA	NA	CASSIPGNYGYTF	TGTGCCAGTAGTATACCAGGGAACTATGGCTACACCTTC